These 24 T cell receptor beta chains share one sample of origin, sequenced in a study of T cell changes during pregnancy in multiple sclerosis. Here immunoSEQ multiplex PCR was the method, and the copy in TCRdb shows in-frame clones only, minus some. The sample lists tens of thousands of clones, approximately 90% occurring once. The source material was CD4+ T cells from peripheral blood mononuclear cells, sampled in the second trimester of pregnancy. The receptors originated from a female donor in good health, enrolled as a control in a pregnancy study.

This clone was picked up one time. The chain combines TRBV18 with TRBJ2-3, with 7 bases fitting TRBD1. V was clipped by 2 bases and J by 1 base; unmatched bases: 3. Germline loops: CDR1 KGHSH, CDR2 LQKENI. This CDR3 region has 15 residues. The CDR3 DNA sequence: TGTGCCAGCTCACCAGGACAGGTGGGCACAGATACGCAGTATTTT. It specifies CASSPGQVGTDTQYF. Full variable domain (rest looked up from reference TRBV18 and TRBJ2-3): NAGVMQNPRHLVRRRGQEARLRCSPMKGHSHVYWYRQLPEEGLKFMVYLQKENIIDESGMPKERFSAEFPKEGPSILRIQQVVRGDSAAYFCASSPGQVGTDTQYFGPGTRLTVL.

The chain links TRBV7-3 to TRBJ2-1, with a possible D match to TRBD1 (6 bases). Germline V gene sequence: CDR1 SGHTA, CDR2 FQGTGA. The CDR3 runs 16 residues. V lost 1 base to trimming and J lost 3 bases, with 13 bases between them. The CDR3 protein is CASSLRSRDNYNEQFF. CDR3 nucleotide sequence: TGTGCCAGCAGCTTAAGGAGCCGGGACAACTACAATGAGCAGTTCTTC.

The chain has TRBV7-2 and TRBJ2-3; 7 bases line up with TRBD1. The V segment lost 4 bases and the J segment 8 bases; nucleotides outside the gene matches: 6. The CDR3 is 13 amino acids. Germline V gene lookup returns CDR1 SGHTA and CDR2 FQGNSA. DNA of the CDR3: TGTGCCAGCAGCTCCGGGACAGTGGGTACGCAGTATTTT. Residues: CASSSGTVGTQYF. The complete variable domain, with remaining parts taken from reference TRBV7-2 and TRBJ2-3, reads GAGVSQSPSNKVTEKGKDVELRCDPISGHTALYWYRQSLGQGLEFLIYFQGNSAPDKSGLPSDRFSAERTGGSVSTLTIQRTQQEDSAVYLCASSSGTVGTQYFGPGTRLTVL.

This sequence joins TRBV9 and TRBJ2-7; 9 bases are shared with TRBD2. The germline V gene encodes CDR1 SGDLS and CDR2 YYNGEE. The CDR3 has 17 residues. The ends lost 0 bases at V and 6 bases at J; junction bases unmatched: 13. The CDR3 region has the DNA TGTGCCAGCAGCGTAGCCCCCGCGGGAGGGAATCCTGGCGAGCAGTACTTC. As protein: CASSVAPAGGNPGEQYF.

The chain employs TRBV7-2 and TRBJ2-3; 9 bases agree with TRBD1. V gave up 5 bases and J gave up 6 bases; unmatched junction bases: 6. Per the germline V gene, CDR1 is SGHTA and CDR2 is FQGNSA. The CDR3 loop spans 14 amino acids. CDR3 residues: CASSPGQGRDTQYF. The CDR3, as DNA: TGTGCCAGCAGCCCAGGACAGGGGAGGGATACGCAGTATTTT.

This chain links TRBV5-6 with TRBJ2-3; TRBD2 aligns across 9 bases. Looked up from germline, CDR1 is SGHDT and CDR2 is YYEEEE. The V and J ends lost 1 base and 0 bases, in that order; junction bases with no gene match: 6. The CDR3 spans 17 residues. This CDR3 reads CASSLTLLAGSTDTQYF. The CDR3 DNA reads TGTGCCAGCAGCTTGACCCTGCTAGCGGGGAGCACAGATACGCAGTATTTT.

The chain uses TRBV7-9 and TRBJ2-5; a weak D match, TRBD1 (6 bases). V was clipped by 5 bases and J by 1 base, with 14 bases between them. The germline CDR1 and CDR2 sequences are SEHNR and FQNEAQ (reference sequence). This CDR3 region has 15 residues. CDR3 bases: TGTGCCAGCAGCCGAAAGGGACATCCCCAAGAGACCCAGTACTTC. This encodes CASSRKGHPQETQYF.

The rearrangement joins TRBV5-1 to TRBJ2-1; D is ambiguous. The V end was cut by 2 bases, the J end by 8 bases, with 5 bases between. CDR1 SGHRS and CDR2 YFSETQ come from the germline V gene. The CDR3 sequence is 11 residues long. The CDR3 region has the DNA TGCGCCAGCAGCTTTAAGCATGAGCAGTTCTTC. Protein sequence: CASSFKHEQFF. The whole variable domain, remainder taken from reference TRBV5-1 and TRBJ2-1, is KAGVTQTPRYLIKTRGQQVTLSCSPISGHRSVSWYQQTPGQGLQFLFEYFSETQRNKGNFPGRFSGRQFSNSRSEMNVSTLELGDSALYLCASSFKHEQFFGPGTRLTVL.

This sequence joins TRBV11-2 and TRBJ1-2; TRBD1 matches at 7 bases. Per the germline V gene, CDR1 is SGHAT and CDR2 is FQNNGV. V gave up 5 bases and J gave up 4 bases; unmatched junction bases: 10. This CDR3 spans 15 amino acids. The CDR3 protein is CASSLRQGFAYGYTF. The CDR3 bases are TGTGCCAGCAGCCTGAGACAGGGTTTCGCCTATGGCTACACCTTC.

The chain carries TRBV10-3 and TRBJ2-3, with 7 bases fitting TRBD2. Per germline, CDR1 ENHRY and CDR2 SYGVKD. V lost 4 bases, J lost 5 bases, and 9 bases stayed unmatched. The CDR3 runs to 15 residues. CDR3 in DNA: TGTGCCATCAGTGCAATCCAGCGGGGAGGAGATACGCAGTATTTT. It yields the protein CAISAIQRGGDTQYF.

J is TRBJ2-2 and V is TRBV18, with 13 bases identical to TRBD2. Germline CDR1 is KGHSH and CDR2 is LQKENI. CDR3 length: 16 residues. V shed 6 bases, J shed 6 bases, and the junction held 7 bases outside the gene matches. The CDR3 DNA reads as TGTGCCAGCTCGCCCGGGACTAGCGGGGAAGCCGGGGAGCTGTTTTTT. This sequence encodes CASSPGTSGEAGELFF. The whole variable domain, filled in from reference TRBV18 and TRBJ2-2, reads NAGVMQNPRHLVRRRGQEARLRCSPMKGHSHVYWYRQLPEEGLKFMVYLQKENIIDESGMPKERFSAEFPKEGPSILRIQQVVRGDSAAYFCASSPGTSGEAGELFFGEGSRLTVL.

The J gene is TRBJ1-2, the V gene TRBV14; TRBD1 aligns across 7 bases. This CDR3 spans 14 amino acids. J lost 6 bases, V lost 1 base, and 5 bases had no gene match. Germline lookup yields CDR1 SGHDN and CDR2 FVKESK. CDR3 protein: CASSQGRTGNGYTF. The CDR3 DNA reads TGTGCCAGCAGCCAAGGTAGGACAGGTAATGGCTACACCTTC.

The rearrangement joins TRBV5-6 to TRBJ1-1, with 9 bases that match TRBD1. The V and J ends lost 1 base and 5 bases, in that order; junction bases with no gene match: 9. In germline, CDR1 is SGHDT, CDR2 YYEEEE. The CDR3 consists of 16 residues. CDR3 protein: CASSLILGTGRTEAFF. The CDR3 DNA sequence: TGTGCCAGCAGCTTGATACTCGGGACAGGGAGAACTGAAGCTTTCTTT.

In nucleotides, the CDR3 is TGTGCCAGCAGTCGGGACAGGGGTAATGAAAAACTGTTTTTT. Encoded protein: CASSRDRGNEKLFF. This rearrangement joins TRBV6-1 to TRBJ1-4, with TRBD1 matching 10 bases. The CDR3 runs 14 residues. The V and J ends lost 5 bases and 4 bases, in that order; junction bases with no gene match: 1. Germline CDR1 is MNHNS and CDR2 is SASEGT.

The chain links TRBV12-5 to TRBJ1-2; unclear D gene. CDR1 is LGHNT, CDR2 FRNRAP, per germline. The CDR3 totals 13 residues. V was cut by 3 bases and J by 4 bases, with 9 bases left in between. CDR3 in amino acids: CASGFEGSYGYTF. DNA for the CDR3: TGTGCTAGTGGTTTTGAGGGTTCCTATGGCTACACCTTC.

The chain is built from TRBV7-3 and TRBJ2-6; D not resolved. Germline values: CDR1 SGHTA, CDR2 FQGTGA. Deletions cut 5 bases from V and 3 bases from J, with 11 bases between. There are 15 residues in the CDR3. DNA of the CDR3: TGTGCCAGCAGCCCTCCGGTTCTTGGGGCCAACGTCCTGACTTTC. Protein sequence: CASSPPVLGANVLTF.

This chain connects TRBV18 to TRBJ2-6; TRBD1 agrees at 9 bases. The trim removed 0 bases at V and 2 bases at J, leaving 8 bases unmatched. There are 19 residues in the CDR3. Per germline, CDR1 KGHSH and CDR2 LQKENI. CDR3 in amino acids: CASSPPTGTGPPGANVLTF. The CDR3 DNA follows: TGTGCCAGCTCACCACCGACAGGGACAGGGCCACCTGGGGCCAACGTCCTGACTTTC.

This chain joins TRBV27 and TRBJ2-7, with a possible D match to TRBD2 (5 bases). The CDR3 covers 15 residues. The germline gives CDR1 MNHEY, CDR2 SMNVEV (reference sequence). V was cut by 6 bases and J by 0 bases, with 15 bases left in between. The CDR3 nucleotides are TGTGCCAGCAGGGGCCGGGGTAGTAGCTCCTACGAGCAGTACTTC. Its translation is CASRGRGSSSYEQYF.

The J gene is TRBJ2-5, the V gene TRBV7-9, with D tentatively TRBD2 (6 bases). The CDR3 runs to 16 residues. Germline values: CDR1 SEHNR, CDR2 FQNEAQ (reference sequence). V was shortened by 5 bases and J by 4 bases, with 20 bases between the two germline ends. The CDR3 sequence: CASSPRLGDSRETQYF. In nucleotides, the CDR3 is TGTGCCAGCAGCCCCCGACTAGGGGATAGTAGAGAGACCCAGTACTTC.

The chain combines TRBV5-1 with TRBJ2-1, with 9 bases matching TRBD2. In germline, CDR1 is SGHRS, CDR2 YFSETQ. Germline trimming cut 0 bases from V and 4 bases from J; bases unmatched to any gene: 5. The CDR3 sequence is 16 residues long. CDR3 in amino acids: CASSLGPRGGYNEQFF. The CDR3 DNA reads as TGCGCCAGCAGCTTGGGTCCGCGGGGGGGTTACAATGAGCAGTTCTTC.

The chain joins TRBV29-1 to TRBJ2-7, with 8 bases identical to TRBD2. V gave up 2 bases and J gave up 4 bases; unmatched junction bases: 7. CDR1 is SQVTM, CDR2 ANQGSEA, per germline. The CDR3 loop spans 14 amino acids. The CDR3 bases are TGCAGCGTTGAATTAGCGGGGAAAAGATACGAGCAGTACTTC. Protein product: CSVELAGKRYEQYF.

The rearrangement uses TRBV28 and TRBJ1-4; 8 bases fit TRBD1. Germline V gives CDR1 MDHEN, CDR2 SYDVKM. J gave up 3 bases and V 4 bases, and 1 base lay outside the gene matches. This CDR3 has 14 amino acids. The DNA for the CDR3 is TGTGCCAGCAGTTGGGGACAGGCTAATGAAAAACTGTTTTTT. Encoded protein: CASSWGQANEKLFF.

The V and J genes are TRBV5-1 and TRBJ1-3, with TRBD1 as a possible D gene (6 bases). V gave up 0 bases and J gave up 0 bases, with 10 bases separating them. CDR1 and CDR2 (germline): SGHRS, YFSETQ. CDR3 length: 16 amino acids. The CDR3, as DNA: TGCGCCAGCAGCTTGGGACAGGTCCTCTCTGGAAACACCATATATTTT. Amino acid sequence: CASSLGQVLSGNTIYF.

The V gene is TRBV9, the J gene TRBJ1-4, with D possibly matching TRBD1 (5 bases). CDR1 and CDR2 (germline): SGDLS, YYNGEE. This CDR3 spans 17 amino acids. Trimming stripped 0 bases from V and 3 bases from J, with 15 bases between. The CDR3 is CASSVGSSGPPNEKLFF. The CDR3, as DNA: TGTGCCAGCAGCGTAGGATCCTCAGGGCCACCTAATGAAAAACTGTTTTTT.